This TCR beta chain was recorded in a study of blood T cells in healthy people across ages. Next came a second PCR, run for about 7 to 12 cycles, which used a sample-barcoded 5' primer along with a J-beta primer mix. TCRdb used MiXCR to reprocess the 5' RACE reads, holding one entry per CDR3 protein. The sample contains about 1.4 million distinct CDR3 sequences, roughly 60% of which appear only once. Sample: blood. The sequence was collected from a man younger than 35 in good health.

CDR3 in amino acids: CASSPSIPEQFF. Here the CDR3 DNA reads TGTGCCAGCAGCCCCTCCATACCTGAGCAGTTCTTC. The rearrangement uses TRBV12-3 or TRBV12-4 and TRBJ2-1, with unresolved D. The CDR3 length is 12 residues. The germline V and J ends were trimmed by 6 bases and 9 bases, with 12 bases remaining between them.